This TCR beta chain was found in a study of blood T cells in healthy people across ages. This CDR3 has 13 amino acids. V gave up 5 bases and J gave up 5 bases; unmatched junction bases: 4. Germline CDR1 is SQVTM and CDR2 is ANQGSEA. Then a second PCR, running roughly 7 to 11 cycles, was carried out with a sample-barcoded 5' primer and a J-beta primer mix. MiXCR, run by TCRdb on the 5' RACE reads, gives a single entry per CDR3 protein. The table includes hundreds of thousands of distinct CDR3 sequences, 21% detected once. Overall study findings and caveats: Nothing was known about donor CMV status, and this possibly confounded expanded clonotype changes. Compared with aged donors, long-lived donors showed fewer expanded clones, suggesting selection.

This clonotype was counted between two and nine times. The antigen is unknown. The clonotype was recovered from a man aged 65 to 85 in good health. The V call is TRBV29-1, the J call TRBJ2-1; TRBD1 matches 9 bases. Material: blood. The CDR3 coding sequence is TGCAGCGTTAAGGACAGGGGACACAATGAGCAGTTCTTC. It yields the protein CSVKDRGHNEQFF.